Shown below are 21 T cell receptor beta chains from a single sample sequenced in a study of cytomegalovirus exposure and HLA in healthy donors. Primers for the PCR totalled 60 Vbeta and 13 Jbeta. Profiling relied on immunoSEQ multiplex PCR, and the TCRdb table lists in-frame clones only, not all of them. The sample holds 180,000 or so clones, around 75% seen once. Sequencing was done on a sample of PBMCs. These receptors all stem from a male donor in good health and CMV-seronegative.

The CDR3 reads CASSKPGLLYNEQFF. For the CDR3, the DNA is TGTGCCAGCAGTAAACCGGGACTCCTCTACAATGAGCAGTTCTTC. This sequence joins TRBV27 and TRBJ2-1; D possibly corresponds to TRBD2 (6 bases). The CDR3 is 15 residues long. V dropped 5 bases and J dropped 3 bases, with 14 bases sitting between them. CDR1 is MNHEY and CDR2 is SMNVEV in the germline V gene (reference sequence).

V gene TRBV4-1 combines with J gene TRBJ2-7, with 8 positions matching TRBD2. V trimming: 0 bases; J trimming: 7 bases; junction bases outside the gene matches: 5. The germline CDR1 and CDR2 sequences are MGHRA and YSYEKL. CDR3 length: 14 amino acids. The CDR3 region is CASSQDRGGREQYF. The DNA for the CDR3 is TGCGCCAGCAGCCAAGATCGGGGGGGACGGGAGCAGTACTTC.

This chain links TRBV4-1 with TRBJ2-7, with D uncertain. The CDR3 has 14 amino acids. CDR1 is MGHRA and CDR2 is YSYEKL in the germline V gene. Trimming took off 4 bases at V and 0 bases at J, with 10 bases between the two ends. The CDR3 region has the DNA TGCGCCAGCAGCCCCACTTCTAGCTCCTACGAGCAGTACTTC. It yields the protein CASSPTSSSYEQYF.

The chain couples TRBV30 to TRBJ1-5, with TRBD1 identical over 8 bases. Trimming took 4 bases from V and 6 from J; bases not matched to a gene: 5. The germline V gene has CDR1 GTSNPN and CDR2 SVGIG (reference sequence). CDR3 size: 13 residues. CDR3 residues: CAWNQGATQPQHF. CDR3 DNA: TGTGCCTGGAACCAGGGGGCAACTCAGCCCCAGCATTTT.

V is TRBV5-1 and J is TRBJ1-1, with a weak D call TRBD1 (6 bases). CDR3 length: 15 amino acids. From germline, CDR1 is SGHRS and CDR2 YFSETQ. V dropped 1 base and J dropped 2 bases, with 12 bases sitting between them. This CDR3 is CASSLIGQPNTEAFF. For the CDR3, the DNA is TGCGCCAGCAGCTTGATCGGACAGCCAAACACTGAAGCTTTCTTT.

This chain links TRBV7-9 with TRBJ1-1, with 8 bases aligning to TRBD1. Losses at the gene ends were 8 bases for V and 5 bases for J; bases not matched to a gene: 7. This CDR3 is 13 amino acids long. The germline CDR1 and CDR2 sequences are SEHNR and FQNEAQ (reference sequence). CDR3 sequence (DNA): TGTGCCAGCCGCGAGACAGGGGAGACTGAAGCTTTCTTT. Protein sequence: CASRETGETEAFF.

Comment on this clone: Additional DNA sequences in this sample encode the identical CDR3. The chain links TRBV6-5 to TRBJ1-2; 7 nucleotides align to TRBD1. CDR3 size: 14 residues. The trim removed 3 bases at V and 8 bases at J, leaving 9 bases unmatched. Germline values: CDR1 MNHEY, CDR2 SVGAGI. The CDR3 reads CASSYRDRFKGYTF. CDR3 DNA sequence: TGTGCCAGCAGTTATCGGGACAGATTTAAGGGCTACACCTTC.

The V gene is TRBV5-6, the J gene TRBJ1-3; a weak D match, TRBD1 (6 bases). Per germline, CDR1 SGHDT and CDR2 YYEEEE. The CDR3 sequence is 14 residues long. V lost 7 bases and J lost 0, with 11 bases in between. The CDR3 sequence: CASRDRTSGNTIYF. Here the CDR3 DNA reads TGTGCCAGCCGAGACAGGACCTCTGGAAACACCATATATTTT.

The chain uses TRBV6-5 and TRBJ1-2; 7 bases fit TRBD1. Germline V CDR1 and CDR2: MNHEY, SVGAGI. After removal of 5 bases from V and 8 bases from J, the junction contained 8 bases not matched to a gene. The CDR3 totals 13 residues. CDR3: CASSNGQVWGYTF. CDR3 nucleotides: TGTGCCAGCAGTAACGGACAGGTTTGGGGCTACACCTTC.

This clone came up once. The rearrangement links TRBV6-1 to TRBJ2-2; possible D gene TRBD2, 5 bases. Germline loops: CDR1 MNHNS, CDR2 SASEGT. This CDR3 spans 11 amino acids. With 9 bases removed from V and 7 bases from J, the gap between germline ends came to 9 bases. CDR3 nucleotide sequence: TGTGCCAGTCAGGAGGTCGGGGAGCTGTTTTTT. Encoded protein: CASQEVGELFF.

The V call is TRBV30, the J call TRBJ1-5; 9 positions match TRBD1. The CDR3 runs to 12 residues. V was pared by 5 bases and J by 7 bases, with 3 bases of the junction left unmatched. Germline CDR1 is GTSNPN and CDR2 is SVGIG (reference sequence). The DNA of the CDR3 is TGTGCCTGGGGACAGGGGTGGCAGCCCCAGCATTTT. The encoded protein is CAWGQGWQPQHF.

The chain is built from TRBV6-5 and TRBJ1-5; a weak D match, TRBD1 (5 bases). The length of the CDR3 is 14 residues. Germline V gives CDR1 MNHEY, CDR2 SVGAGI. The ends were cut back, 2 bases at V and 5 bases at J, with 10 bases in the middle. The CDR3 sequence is CASSYARGYQPQHF. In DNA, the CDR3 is TGTGCCAGCAGTTACGCAAGGGGTTATCAGCCCCAGCATTTT.

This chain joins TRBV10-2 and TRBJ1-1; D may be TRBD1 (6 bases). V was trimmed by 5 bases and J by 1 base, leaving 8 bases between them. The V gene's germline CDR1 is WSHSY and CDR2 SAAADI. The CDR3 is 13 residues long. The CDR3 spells CASSQGTNTEAFF. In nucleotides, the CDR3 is TGCGCCAGCAGTCAGGGGACGAACACTGAAGCTTTCTTT.

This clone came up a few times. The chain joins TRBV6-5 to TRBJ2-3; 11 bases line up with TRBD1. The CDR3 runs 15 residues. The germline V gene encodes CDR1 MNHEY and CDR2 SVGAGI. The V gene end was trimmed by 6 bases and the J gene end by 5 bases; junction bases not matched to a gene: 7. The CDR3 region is CASRQPGQGEDTQYF. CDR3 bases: TGTGCCAGCAGACAACCGGGACAGGGGGAAGATACGCAGTATTTT.

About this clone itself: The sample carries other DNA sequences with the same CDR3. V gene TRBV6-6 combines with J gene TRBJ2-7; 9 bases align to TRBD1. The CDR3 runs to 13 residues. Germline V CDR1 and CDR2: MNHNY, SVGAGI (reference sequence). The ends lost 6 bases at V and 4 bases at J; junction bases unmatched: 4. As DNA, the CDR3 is TGTGCCAGCAGCAGGGACAGGGTTTACGAGCAGTACTTC. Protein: CASSRDRVYEQYF.

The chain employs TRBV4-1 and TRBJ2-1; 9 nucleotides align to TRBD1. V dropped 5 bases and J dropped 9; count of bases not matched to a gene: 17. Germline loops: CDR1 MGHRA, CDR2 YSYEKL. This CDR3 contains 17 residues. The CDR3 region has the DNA TGCGCCAGCAGCTCCGGGACAGGGCTCAGATTAGGTATTGAGCAGTTCTTC. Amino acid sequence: CASSSGTGLRLGIEQFF.

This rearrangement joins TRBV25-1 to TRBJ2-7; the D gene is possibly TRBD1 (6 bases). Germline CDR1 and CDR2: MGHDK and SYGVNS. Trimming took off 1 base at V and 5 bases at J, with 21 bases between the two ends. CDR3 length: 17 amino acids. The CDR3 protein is CASSEWGRGGGAHEQYF. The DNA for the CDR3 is TGTGCCAGCAGTGAATGGGGACGTGGTGGGGGCGCCCACGAGCAGTACTTC.

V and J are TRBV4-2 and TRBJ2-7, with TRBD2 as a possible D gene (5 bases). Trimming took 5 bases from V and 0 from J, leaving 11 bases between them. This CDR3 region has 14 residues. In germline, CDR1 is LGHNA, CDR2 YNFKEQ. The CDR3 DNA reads TGTGCCAGCAGCGCCGGGATTTCCTCCTACGAGCAGTACTTC. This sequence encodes CASSAGISSYEQYF.

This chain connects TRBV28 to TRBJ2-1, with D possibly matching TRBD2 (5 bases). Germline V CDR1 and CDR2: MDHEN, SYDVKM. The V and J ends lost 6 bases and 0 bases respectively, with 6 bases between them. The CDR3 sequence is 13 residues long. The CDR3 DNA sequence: TGTGCCAGCAGGGGGAGCTCCTACAATGAGCAGTTCTTC. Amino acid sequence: CASRGSSYNEQFF.

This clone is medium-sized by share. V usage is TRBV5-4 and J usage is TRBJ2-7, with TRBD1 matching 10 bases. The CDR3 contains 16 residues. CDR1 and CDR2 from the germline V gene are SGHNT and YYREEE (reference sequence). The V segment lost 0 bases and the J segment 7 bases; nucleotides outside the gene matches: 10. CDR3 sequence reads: CASSLDLGQGRWEQYF. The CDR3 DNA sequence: TGTGCCAGCAGCTTGGACCTGGGACAGGGGAGATGGGAGCAGTACTTC.

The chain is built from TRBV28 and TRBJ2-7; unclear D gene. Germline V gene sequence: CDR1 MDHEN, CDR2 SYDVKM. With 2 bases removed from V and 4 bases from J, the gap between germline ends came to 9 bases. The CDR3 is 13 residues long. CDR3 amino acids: CASSLTIRYEQYF. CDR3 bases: TGTGCCAGCAGTTTAACTATTAGATACGAGCAGTACTTC.